Below are 10 T cell receptor beta chains sequenced from a single sample in a study of blood T cells in healthy people across ages. Primers used in a second PCR of roughly 6 to 11 cycles were a sample-barcoded 5' primer and a J-beta primer mix. Using its own MiXCR run on the 5' RACE reads, TCRdb lists one record per CDR3 protein. The sample has about a million distinct CDR3 sequences; more than 30% are singletons. Material for sequencing was blood. These receptors were collected from a man younger than 30 in good health.

The J gene is TRBJ2-5, the V gene TRBV3-1; D uncertain. The CDR3 loop spans 12 amino acids. Per the germline V gene, CDR1 is LGHDT and CDR2 is YNNKEL (reference sequence). Trimming left V 3 bases short and J 1 base short, with 3 bases between. DNA for the CDR3: TGTGCCAGCAGCCAGAGCCAAGAGACCCAGTACTTC. The encoded protein is CASSQSQETQYF.

The chain combines TRBV4-2 with TRBJ1-1, with D possibly matching TRBD1 (5 bases). The CDR3 length is 15 residues. Trimming took 5 bases from V and 0 from J, leaving 13 bases between them. The germline V gene encodes CDR1 LGHNA and CDR2 YNFKEQ. CDR3 sequence reads: CASSRDGGLNTEAFF. CDR3 bases: TGTGCCAGCAGCAGAGATGGGGGATTGAACACTGAAGCTTTCTTT.

The rearrangement joins TRBV6-1 to TRBJ2-7; the D gene is possibly TRBD2 (5 bases). The CDR3 runs 12 residues. Germline V gene lookup returns CDR1 MNHNS and CDR2 SASEGT. Between the trimmed V and J ends, which lost 10 bases and 1 base, there was a span of 11 bases. The CDR3 region is CAIRGPSYEQYF. In DNA form, the CDR3 reads TGTGCCATCCGAGGGCCTTCCTACGAGCAGTACTTC.

Written as DNA, the CDR3 is TGCGCCAGCAGCATGAATCCCCAGGGAAACACTGAAGCTTTCTTT. This translates into CASSMNPQGNTEAFF. The rearrangement joins TRBV5-1 to TRBJ1-1; D might be TRBD1 (5 bases). The V gene's germline CDR1 is SGHRS and CDR2 YFSETQ. The CDR3 consists of 15 residues. Trimming cost V 4 bases and J 2 bases, with 15 bases left between them.

Only a few counts were recorded for this clonotype. The rearrangement joins TRBV10-3 to TRBJ1-1; D is perhaps TRBD1 (5 bases). This CDR3 spans 12 amino acids. CDR1 ENHRY and CDR2 SYGVKD come from the germline V gene. Trimming took off 6 bases at V and 4 bases at J, with 9 bases between the two ends. Here the CDR3 reads CAIRGVGTEAFF. For the CDR3, the DNA is TGTGCCATCAGAGGGGTGGGCACTGAAGCTTTCTTT.

A few counts support this clonotype. J is TRBJ2-3 and V is TRBV20-1; D unclear. Germline CDR1 and CDR2: DFQATT and SNEGSKA (reference sequence). The CDR3 covers 17 residues. The V end was cut by 0 bases, the J end by 0 bases, with 16 bases between. The CDR3 reads CSARDNSELTSTDTQYF. CDR3 nucleotide sequence: TGCAGTGCTAGAGATAATTCCGAACTTACTAGCACAGATACGCAGTATTTT.

The sample holds a few counts of this clonotype. The CDR3 loop is CASSQDGKGSTEAFF. Here the CDR3 DNA reads TGCGCCAGCAGCCAAGACGGAAAGGGTAGCACTGAAGCTTTCTTT. The chain combines TRBV4-3 with TRBJ1-1, with D unclear. V shed 0 bases and J shed 4 bases, with 12 bases lying between them. Germline assignment: CDR1 LGHNA and CDR2 YSLEER. This CDR3 spans 15 amino acids.

This chain links TRBV12-3 or TRBV12-4 with TRBJ1-1, with D hard to call. The CDR3 totals 14 residues. The ends were cut back, 3 bases at V and 4 bases at J, with 12 bases in the middle. Written as DNA, the CDR3 is TGTGCCAGCAGTTTGGCCCGGGAGGGCACTGAAGCTTTCTTT. Residues: CASSLAREGTEAFF.

This clonotype appeared a few times. This chain uses TRBV2 with TRBJ2-4; 8 positions match TRBD1. CDR1 and CDR2 (germline): SNHLY, FYNNEI. The CDR3 is made up of 11 amino acids. V trimming: 6 bases; J trimming: 12 bases; junction bases outside the gene matches: 4. The CDR3: CASSRDRNQYF. Written as DNA, the CDR3 is TGTGCCAGCAGCCGGGACAGGAATCAGTACTTC.

A few counts support this clonotype. The rearrangement links TRBV5-6 to TRBJ2-5, with D possibly being TRBD2 (6 bases). Trimming pared 2 bases from V and 11 bases from J, leaving 22 bases between. CDR3 length equals 15 residues. Germline-derived CDR1 and CDR2 are SGHDT and YYEEEE. The CDR3 region has the DNA TGTGCCAGCAGCTTAGGAGGGACCCTCTACAATGAGCAGTACTTC. Translated: CASSLGGTLYNEQYF. The variable domain in full, completed from reference TRBV5-6 and TRBJ2-5, reads DAGVTQSPTHLIKTRGQQVTLRCSPKSGHDTVSWYQQALGQGPQFIFQYYEEEERQRGNFPDRFSGHQFPNYSSELNVNALLLGDSALYLCASSLGGTLYNEQYFGPGTRLLVL.